Reported below is one TCR beta chain. What it binds is unknown. This entry belongs to a study of cytomegalovirus exposure and HLA in healthy donors. Notes on the study in general: The study listed some 160 cytomegalovirus-associated TCR beta chains. Analysis performed later showed TCR beta chains linked to HLA being more clonally expanded than equally common others.

CDR1 and CDR2 (germline): MNHEY, SVGAGI. The CDR3 length is 16 residues. The V end lost 2 bases, the J end lost 2 bases, and 16 bases lay between the germline ends. 60 Vbeta and 13 Jbeta primers were used in PCR. Method: immunoSEQ multiplex PCR; TCRdb's copy keeps in-frame clones and lacks some. The sample carries around 180,000 clones, about 82% recorded once. The specimen sequenced was PBMCs. The chain carries TRBV6-5 and TRBJ2-7; a weak D match, TRBD2 (6 bases). The sequence was obtained from a male donor in good health and CMV-seronegative. The CDR3 loop reads CASSYDLAPGPYEQYF. The CDR3 DNA sequence: TGTGCCAGCAGTTACGACCTAGCGCCGGGCCCCTACGAGCAGTACTTC.